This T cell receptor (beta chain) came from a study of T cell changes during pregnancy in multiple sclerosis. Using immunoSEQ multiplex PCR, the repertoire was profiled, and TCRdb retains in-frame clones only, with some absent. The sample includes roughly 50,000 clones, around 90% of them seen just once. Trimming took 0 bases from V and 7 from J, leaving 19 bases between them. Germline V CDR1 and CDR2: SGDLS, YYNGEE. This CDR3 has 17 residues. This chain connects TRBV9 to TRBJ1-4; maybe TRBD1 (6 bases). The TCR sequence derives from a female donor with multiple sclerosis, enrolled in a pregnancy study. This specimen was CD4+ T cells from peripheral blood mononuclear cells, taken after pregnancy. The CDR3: CASSVGDPGGPIEKLFF. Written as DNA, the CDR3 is TGTGCCAGCAGCGTAGGGGACCCGGGGGGGCCTATTGAAAAACTGTTTTTT.